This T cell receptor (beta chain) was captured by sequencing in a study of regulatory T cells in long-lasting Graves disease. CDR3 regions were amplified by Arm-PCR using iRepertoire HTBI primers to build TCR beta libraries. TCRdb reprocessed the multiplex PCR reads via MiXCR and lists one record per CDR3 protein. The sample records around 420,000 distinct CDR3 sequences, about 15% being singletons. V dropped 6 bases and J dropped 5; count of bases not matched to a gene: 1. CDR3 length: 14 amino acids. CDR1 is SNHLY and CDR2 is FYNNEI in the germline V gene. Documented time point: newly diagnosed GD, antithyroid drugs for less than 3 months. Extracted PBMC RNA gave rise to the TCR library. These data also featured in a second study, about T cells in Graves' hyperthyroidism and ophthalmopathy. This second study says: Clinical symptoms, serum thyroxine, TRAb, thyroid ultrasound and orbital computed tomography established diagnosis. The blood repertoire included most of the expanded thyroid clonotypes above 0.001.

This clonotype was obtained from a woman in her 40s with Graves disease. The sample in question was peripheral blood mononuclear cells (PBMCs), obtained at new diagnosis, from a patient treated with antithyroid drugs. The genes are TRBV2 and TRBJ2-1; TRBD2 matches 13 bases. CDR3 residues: CASRLAGGHNEQFF. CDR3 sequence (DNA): TGTGCCAGCAGACTAGCGGGAGGGCACAATGAGCAGTTCTTC.